The 30 T cell receptor beta chains in this list originate from one sample, sequenced in a study of shared clonotypes between healthy human individuals. Generated by immunoSEQ multiplex PCR, the TCRdb table keeps only in-frame clones and is missing some. Seen here are 2 million to 3 million clones, more than 85% observed once, and the top ten hold approximately 0.35%. The sequenced sample consisted of naive CD4+ T cells from PBMCs. Noted subset: CD45RA+ positively selected. These receptors all come from a man aged 18 to 29 in good health. Some clones in this sample may be carry-over from other donors' samples.

The chain carries TRBV7-3 and TRBJ2-2; unclear D gene. This CDR3 has 14 residues. V shed 1 base and J shed 6 bases, with 9 bases lying between them. Germline lookup yields CDR1 SGHTA and CDR2 FQGTGA. This CDR3 reads CASSLILGSGELFF. The CDR3 coding sequence is TGTGCCAGCAGCTTAATATTGGGATCCGGGGAGCTGTTTTTT.

J is TRBJ2-2 and V is TRBV7-6, with D tentatively TRBD1 or TRBD2 (5 bases each). Germline lookup yields CDR1 SGHVS and CDR2 FNYEAQ. V was clipped by 2 bases and J by 5 bases, with 15 bases between them. CDR3 length: 16 amino acids. The CDR3 bases are TGTGCCAGCAGCTTAATTGGGGGAGACTGGACCGGGGAGCTGTTTTTT. This sequence encodes CASSLIGGDWTGELFF.

In DNA form, the CDR3 reads TGCGCCAGCAGCTTGGGTGCAGATGAAGGCTACACCTTC. Encoded protein: CASSLGADEGYTF. This chain links TRBV5-1 with TRBJ1-2; D is unclear. Germline CDR1 is SGHRS and CDR2 is YFSETQ. Trimming cost V 0 bases and J 8 bases, with 11 bases left between them. The CDR3 has 13 amino acids.

This rearrangement joins TRBV6-4 to TRBJ1-5; no definite D call. CDR3 length: 14 amino acids. Trimming took 4 bases from V and 1 from J, leaving 8 bases between them. Germline values: CDR1 MRHNA, CDR2 SNTAGT. The CDR3 reads CASSGTTSNQPQHF. The DNA of the CDR3 is TGTGCCAGCAGTGGGACCACAAGCAATCAGCCCCAGCATTTT.

The rearrangement links TRBV4-2 to TRBJ2-7; D may be TRBD1 or TRBD2 (5 bases each). The ends were cut back, 1 base at V and 0 bases at J, with 10 bases in the middle. This CDR3 is 15 amino acids long. Germline lookup yields CDR1 LGHNA and CDR2 YNFKEQ. CDR3 loop: CASSQARGYSYEQYF. CDR3 nucleotide sequence: TGTGCCAGCAGCCAAGCTCGGGGCTACTCCTACGAGCAGTACTTC.

V is TRBV30 and J is TRBJ2-1; 9 bases are shared with TRBD2. V shed 2 bases, J shed 5 bases, and the junction held 4 bases outside the gene matches. The CDR3 has 14 amino acids. Looked up from germline, CDR1 is GTSNPN and CDR2 is SVGIG (reference sequence). CDR3 DNA: TGTGCCTGGAGTATACTAGCGGGCGACAATGAGCAGTTCTTC. Amino acid sequence: CAWSILAGDNEQFF.

This chain joins TRBV18 and TRBJ1-4; a weak D match, TRBD1 (6 bases). The germline V gene encodes CDR1 KGHSH and CDR2 LQKENI. The length of the CDR3 is 16 residues. The ends were cut back, 2 bases at V and 1 base at J, with 11 bases in the middle. CDR3 DNA: TGTGCCAGCTCACCATGGGGGGCAGGAACTAATGAAAAACTGTTTTTT. Translated: CASSPWGAGTNEKLFF.

This rearrangement joins TRBV29-1 to TRBJ1-1; tentatively, D is TRBD1 (6 bases). Germline CDR1 is SQVTM and CDR2 is ANQGSEA. The V and J ends lost 7 bases and 1 base respectively, with 19 bases between them. This CDR3 has 15 amino acids. CDR3 coding DNA: TGCAGCGGCGGACTAGCCGGGACATCGAACACTGAAGCTTTCTTT. This gives the protein CSGGLAGTSNTEAFF.

The chain couples TRBV28 to TRBJ2-5, with 11 nucleotides matching TRBD2. CDR1 and CDR2 from the germline V gene are MDHEN and SYDVKM. V shed 6 bases, J shed 0 bases, and the junction held 6 bases outside the gene matches. The CDR3 runs 16 residues. Here the CDR3 reads CASSPGLAGYQETQYF. In nucleotides, the CDR3 is TGTGCCAGCAGCCCAGGACTAGCGGGCTACCAAGAGACCCAGTACTTC.

J is TRBJ2-7 and V is TRBV29-1, with D perhaps TRBD1 or TRBD2 (5 bases each). CDR3 size: 13 residues. Germline V gene lookup returns CDR1 SQVTM and CDR2 ANQGSEA. Trimming took 6 bases from V and 6 from J, leaving 18 bases between them. The chain's CDR3 is CSVEGPPGLEQYF. Here the CDR3 DNA reads TGCAGCGTAGAGGGGCCTCCGGGGCTCGAGCAGTACTTC.

CDR3 sequence (DNA): TGCGCCAGCAGCACCACCGGAAAGAGCTCTGGAAACACCATATATTTT. Translating gives CASSTTGKSSGNTIYF. The V and J genes are TRBV5-1 and TRBJ1-3; D remains ambiguous. The V end was cut by 4 bases, the J end by 0 bases, with 14 bases between. This CDR3 contains 16 residues. The germline V gene has CDR1 SGHRS and CDR2 YFSETQ.

The chain links TRBV27 to TRBJ2-7, with 8 bases that match TRBD2. Germline values: CDR1 MNHEY, CDR2 SMNVEV (reference sequence). J was trimmed by 0 bases and V by 6 bases; bases with no gene match: 7. This CDR3 has 15 amino acids. The CDR3 DNA is TGTGCCAGCAGCCGACTAGCGAAGAGCTCCTACGAGCAGTACTTC. Protein: CASSRLAKSSYEQYF.

The chain carries TRBV5-6 and TRBJ2-7, with 10 bases identical to TRBD1. V gave up 4 bases and J gave up 3 bases; unmatched junction bases: 7. The germline V gene encodes CDR1 SGHDT and CDR2 YYEEEE. The length of the CDR3 is 15 residues. In DNA, the CDR3 is TGTGCCAGCAGCCCGGGCCGGGACAGGGGCTACGAGCAGTACTTC. This codes for CASSPGRDRGYEQYF.

This chain uses TRBV9 with TRBJ2-1; TRBD2 agrees at 12 bases. The CDR3 spans 15 residues. CDR1 and CDR2 from the germline V gene are SGDLS and YYNGEE. With V trimmed by 4 bases and J by 7 bases, 6 bases remained unmatched. CDR3 in amino acids: CASSTRLAGENEQFF. CDR3 in DNA: TGTGCCAGCAGCACCAGACTAGCGGGAGAGAATGAGCAGTTCTTC. Full variable domain (remainder filled in from reference TRBV9 and TRBJ2-1): DSGVTQTPKHLITATGQRVTLRCSPRSGDLSVYWYQQSLDQGLQFLIQYYNGEERAKGNILERFSAQQFPDLHSELNLSSLELGDSALYFCASSTRLAGENEQFFGPGTRLTVL.

This chain connects TRBV7-2 to TRBJ1-6; 11 bases match TRBD1. The CDR3 sequence is 15 residues long. The V gene end was trimmed by 5 bases and the J gene end by 10 bases; junction bases not matched to a gene: 7. CDR1 is SGHTA, CDR2 FQGNSA, per germline. The CDR3 protein is CASSLPGTGGSPLHF. Here the CDR3 DNA reads TGTGCCAGCAGCCTCCCCGGGACAGGGGGGTCACCCCTCCACTTT.

CDR3 DNA sequence: TGTGCCAGTAGTATAAGGACAGCCAGCAATCAGCCCCAGCATTTT. This translates into CASSIRTASNQPQHF. The chain employs TRBV19 and TRBJ1-5; D is perhaps TRBD1 (6 bases). CDR1 is LNHDA, CDR2 SQIVND, per germline (reference sequence). The germline V and J ends were trimmed by 2 bases and 1 base, with 9 bases remaining between them. The CDR3 extends over 15 amino acids.

About this clone itself: The same CDR3 can be traced to other DNA sequences in this sample. V is TRBV7-2 and J is TRBJ2-7; D gene unclear. The germline CDR1 and CDR2 sequences are SGHTA and FQGNSA. The CDR3 runs to 12 residues. V was shortened by 1 base and J by 1 base, with 2 bases between the two germline ends. CDR3 sequence reads: CASSLVSYEQYF. The CDR3 DNA is TGTGCCAGCAGCTTAGTTTCCTACGAGCAGTACTTC.

The chain employs TRBV4-3 and TRBJ1-4; D perhaps matches TRBD1 (6 bases). V dropped 4 bases and J dropped 8 bases, with 20 bases sitting between them. Germline CDR1 and CDR2: LGHNA and YSLEER. CDR3 length: 16 amino acids. The CDR3 DNA is TGCGCCAGCAGCCCAGCGGTAGGGGGGCCCTCCGAAAAACTGTTTTTT. Protein sequence: CASSPAVGGPSEKLFF.

DNA of the CDR3: TGCGCCAGCAGTGCCCTCCCGGGCGGTAGCACAGATACGCAGTATTTT. This codes for CASSALPGGSTDTQYF. This chain links TRBV5-1 with TRBJ2-3; D ambiguous. CDR1 SGHRS and CDR2 YFSETQ come from the germline V gene. The CDR3 loop spans 16 amino acids. The V and J ends lost 5 bases and 0 bases respectively, with 16 bases between them.

The V call is TRBV2, the J call TRBJ2-7, with TRBD1 matching 7 bases. The CDR3 spans 14 residues. Unmatched junction bases numbered 11, after V lost 7 bases and J lost 5 bases. Germline V gene sequence: CDR1 SNHLY, CDR2 FYNNEI. CDR3 DNA: TGTGCCAGCACCGAAGAGGGACAGAGGCACGAGCAGTACTTC. Its translation: CASTEEGQRHEQYF. The complete variable domain, with remaining parts taken from reference TRBV2 and TRBJ2-7, reads EPEVTQTPSHQVTQMGQEVILRCVPISNHLYFYWYRQILGQKVEFLVSFYNNEISEKSEIFDDQFSVERPDGSNFTLKIRSTKLEDSAMYFCASTEEGQRHEQYFGPGTRLTVT.

The chain joins TRBV18 to TRBJ2-5; 7 bases fit TRBD1. Germline CDR1 KGHSH, CDR2 LQKENI. The CDR3 length is 16 residues. V was clipped by 5 bases and J by 5 bases; unmatched bases: 14. DNA for the CDR3: TGTGCCAGCTCATCGGGACAGCACACGATAGGGGAGACCCAGTACTTC. Translation gives CASSSGQHTIGETQYF.

The V and J genes are TRBV27 and TRBJ2-5; D perhaps matches TRBD2 (6 bases). V was cut by 5 bases and J by 4 bases, with 14 bases left in between. This CDR3 is built from 14 residues. The germline gives CDR1 MNHEY, CDR2 SMNVEV (reference sequence). In nucleotides, the CDR3 is TGTGCCAGCAGTCGTCCGGGGCGGGGAGAGACCCAGTACTTC. Amino acids: CASSRPGRGETQYF.

V usage is TRBV2 and J usage is TRBJ2-5; D may be TRBD2 (6 bases). Trimming stripped 1 base from V and 3 bases from J, with 6 bases between. Germline CDR1 SNHLY, CDR2 FYNNEI. This CDR3 is 13 amino acids long. CDR3 in amino acids: CASSEVAEETQYF. The CDR3 DNA is TGTGCCAGCAGTGAAGTAGCGGAAGAGACCCAGTACTTC.

The chain employs TRBV11-3 and TRBJ2-1; no clear D gene. The CDR3 spans 15 residues. CDR1 and CDR2 from the germline V gene are SGHNT and YENEEA. The V end lost 0 bases, the J end lost 3 bases, and 9 bases lay between the germline ends. CDR3 coding DNA: TGTGCCAGCAGCTTAGAAGGAACCCACTACAATGAGCAGTTCTTC. Translation gives CASSLEGTHYNEQFF.

This clone appeared a single time. This chain connects TRBV7-3 to TRBJ2-3; weak D call: TRBD2 (6 bases). This CDR3 comprises 20 residues. The V end was cut by 0 bases, the J end by 2 bases, with 24 bases between. Germline CDR1 is SGHTA and CDR2 is FQGTGA. CDR3 sequence (DNA): TGTGCCAGCAGCTTAACACCCCTAACAGCGGGCAGCCCAACCACAGATACGCAGTATTTT. Translating gives CASSLTPLTAGSPTTDTQYF.

This clone has only one observation. The V gene is TRBV5-1, the J gene TRBJ2-1; D may correspond to TRBD1 or TRBD2 (5 bases each). This CDR3 spans 13 amino acids. Germline V gene lookup returns CDR1 SGHRS and CDR2 YFSETQ. V was trimmed by 1 base and J by 9 bases, leaving 11 bases between them. The CDR3 sequence: CASSLRGDGEQFF. The CDR3 bases are TGCGCCAGCAGCTTGAGAGGGGACGGTGAGCAGTTCTTC.

This clone occurred a few times. Other DNA sequences in the sample encode the same CDR3. The rearrangement links TRBV7-2 to TRBJ2-7; 13 nucleotides agree with TRBD2. The CDR3 length is 15 residues. V dropped 5 bases and J dropped 2; count of bases not matched to a gene: 3. The V gene's germline CDR1 is SGHTA and CDR2 FQGNSA. The DNA of the CDR3 is TGTGCCAGCAGCAAGGGACTAGCGGGAACCTACGAGCAGTACTTC. It translates to CASSKGLAGTYEQYF.

This chain uses TRBV6-5 with TRBJ2-7; D might be TRBD2 (5 bases). In germline, CDR1 is MNHEY, CDR2 SVGAGI. V dropped 4 bases and J dropped 5 bases, with 12 bases sitting between them. This CDR3 comprises 13 residues. The CDR3 DNA reads TGTGCCAGCAGTTTCACTAGGATCCACGAGCAGTACTTC. Residues: CASSFTRIHEQYF.

V gene TRBV7-2 combines with J gene TRBJ2-1, with 10 bases lining up with TRBD2. From germline, CDR1 is SGHTA and CDR2 FQGNSA. The CDR3 is made up of 16 amino acids. The V and J ends lost 0 bases and 8 bases, in that order; junction bases with no gene match: 7. The CDR3 protein is CASSLAPLAGVHEQFF. CDR3 DNA: TGTGCCAGCAGCTTAGCCCCCCTAGCGGGAGTACATGAGCAGTTCTTC.

The chain is built from TRBV28 and TRBJ1-5; 8 bases are a match to TRBD1. Germline values: CDR1 MDHEN, CDR2 SYDVKM. The V and J ends lost 5 bases and 7 bases, in that order; junction bases with no gene match: 13. The CDR3 length is 16 residues. The CDR3 DNA reads as TGTGCCAGCAGTCGAAGGGGACAGGCCGAGCGGCAGCCCCAGCATTTT. Translating gives CASSRRGQAERQPQHF.